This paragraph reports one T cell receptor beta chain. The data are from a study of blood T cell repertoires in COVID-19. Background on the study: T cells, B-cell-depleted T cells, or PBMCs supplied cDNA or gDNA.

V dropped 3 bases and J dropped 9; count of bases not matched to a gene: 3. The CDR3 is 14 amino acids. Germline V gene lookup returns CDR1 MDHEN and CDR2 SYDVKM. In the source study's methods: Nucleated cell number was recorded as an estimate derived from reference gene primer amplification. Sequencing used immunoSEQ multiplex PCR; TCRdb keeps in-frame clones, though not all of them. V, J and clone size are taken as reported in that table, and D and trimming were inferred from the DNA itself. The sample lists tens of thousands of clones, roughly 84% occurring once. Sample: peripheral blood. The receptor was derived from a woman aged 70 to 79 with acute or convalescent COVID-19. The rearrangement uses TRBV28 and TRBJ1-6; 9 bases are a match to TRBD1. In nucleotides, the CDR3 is TGTGCCAGCAGTTTGGGGGACAGGGTTTCACCCCTCCACTTT. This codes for CASSLGDRVSPLHF.